These 9 T cell receptor beta chains originate from one sample sequenced in a study of T-cell memory formation after mild COVID-19. MiXCR, run by TCRdb on the 5' RACE reads, gives a single entry per CDR3 protein. The repertoire consists of about 360,000 distinct CDR3 sequences, with approximately 12% occurring once and the leading ten covering over 20%. Sequenced sample: PBMCs or a T cell subset sorted from them (not recorded which). The receptors shown here come from a man younger than 30 who had mild COVID-19 (a few samples of this study predate the infection). Cell type and time point are not known.

This clonotype turned up a few times. The genes are TRBV7-2 and TRBJ2-2; 7 positions match TRBD1. CDR1 and CDR2 (germline): SGHTA, FQGNSA. This CDR3 has 15 amino acids. Trimming at V came to 8 bases and at J to 5 bases, leaving 11 bases not matched to a gene. The CDR3 spells CASGTRQGGTGELFF. The CDR3 DNA sequence: TGTGCCAGCGGGACGAGACAGGGCGGAACCGGGGAGCTGTTTTTT.

The table lists this clonotype with a few counts. The chain has TRBV20-1 and TRBJ2-3, with D perhaps matching TRBD2 (6 bases). V lost 2 bases, J lost 3 bases, and 15 bases lay in between. CDR1 and CDR2 from the germline V gene are DFQATT and SNEGSKA (reference sequence). CDR3 size: 15 residues. Here the CDR3 DNA reads TGCAGTGCTAGATCCCCCGGTAGCGGTACAGATACGCAGTATTTT. Translating gives CSARSPGSGTDTQYF.

This clonotype showed up just a few times. This chain links TRBV25-1 with TRBJ2-1; D ambiguous. The germline gives CDR1 MGHDK, CDR2 SYGVNS. The ends were cut back, 2 bases at V and 3 bases at J, with 8 bases in the middle. This CDR3 is 14 amino acids long. This CDR3 reads CASSEQEIYNEQFF. CDR3 coding DNA: TGTGCCAGCAGTGAACAGGAGATCTACAATGAGCAGTTCTTC.

This clonotype was picked up a small number of times. The chain has TRBV3-1 and TRBJ2-1, with D possibly matching TRBD2 (6 bases). Trimming stripped 4 bases from V and 10 bases from J, with 14 bases between. Germline assignment: CDR1 LGHDT and CDR2 YNNKEL (reference sequence). This CDR3 is 13 amino acids long. The CDR3 spells CASSLGTPPEQFF. The CDR3 DNA sequence: TGTGCCAGCAGCCTCGGGACTCCTCCGGAGCAGTTCTTC.

At least ten counts were recorded for this clonotype. V gene TRBV7-9 combines with J gene TRBJ1-1; the match to TRBD1 covers 7 bases. The trim removed 6 bases at V and 5 bases at J, leaving 6 bases unmatched. This CDR3 is 13 amino acids long. CDR1 and CDR2 (germline): SEHNR, FQNEAQ (reference sequence). This CDR3 is CASSHDRVTEAFF. CDR3 DNA: TGTGCCAGCAGTCATGACAGGGTAACTGAAGCTTTCTTT.

This clonotype has only a few counts. V usage is TRBV7-9 and J usage is TRBJ1-6; D is possibly TRBD1 (5 bases). This CDR3 has 12 amino acids. Germline CDR1 and CDR2: SEHNR and FQNEAQ (reference sequence). The germline V and J ends were trimmed by 10 bases and 10 bases, with 14 bases remaining between them. CDR3 amino acids: CATRDGPSPLHF. The DNA of the CDR3 is TGTGCCACCAGGGATGGGCCCTCACCCCTCCACTTT.

The chain is built from TRBV7-9 and TRBJ1-2; D unclear. This CDR3 has 14 residues. Per the germline V gene, CDR1 is SEHNR and CDR2 is FQNEAQ (reference sequence). Trimming cost V 1 base and J 4 bases, with 10 bases left between them. Here the CDR3 DNA reads TGTGCCAGCAGCTTAGAGGCCGCCAGCTATGGCTACACCTTC. The encoded protein is CASSLEAASYGYTF.

This clonotype was found a few times. This chain uses TRBV12-3 or TRBV12-4 with TRBJ2-2; D remains unclear. Trimming took off 7 bases at V and 0 bases at J, with 6 bases between the two ends. This CDR3 region has 13 residues. The CDR3 region is CASNEPNTGELFF. In DNA, the CDR3 is TGTGCCAGCAACGAACCGAACACCGGGGAGCTGTTTTTT.

This clonotype has only a few counts. The genes are TRBV9 and TRBJ2-1, with 7 bases identical to TRBD2. The ends lost 3 bases at V and 7 bases at J; junction bases unmatched: 7. Germline V CDR1 and CDR2: SGDLS, YYNGEE. This CDR3 contains 14 residues. This CDR3 is CASSAGLGWNEQFF. In nucleotides, the CDR3 is TGTGCCAGCAGCGCCGGACTAGGGTGGAATGAGCAGTTCTTC.